These 27 T cell receptor beta chains came from one sample sequenced in a study of patients and donors after allogeneic stem cell transplantation. TCRdb reanalysed the RT-PCR reads using MiXCR and keeps one entry per CDR3 protein. The sample has more than 850,000 distinct CDR3 sequences, under 20% seen once. Sequenced: blood, either unsorted or a sorted T cell fraction (not recorded which). The source is a human donor who was either an allogeneic HSCT recipient or a stem cell or donor lymphocyte infusion donor (not recorded which). It is not recorded whose cells these are; they may come from a transplant donor.

The chain joins TRBV29-1 to TRBJ2-3; TRBD2 matches at 9 bases. This CDR3 spans 14 amino acids. Germline V gene sequence: CDR1 SQVTM, CDR2 ANQGSEA. Trimming cost V 3 bases and J 3 bases; bases outside gene matches: 4. The CDR3 spells CSVDRSGGTDTQYF. The DNA for the CDR3 is TGCAGCGTTGATCGCAGCGGGGGGACAGATACGCAGTATTTT.

This clonotype was seen a handful of times. The chain couples TRBV20-1 to TRBJ1-1; a weak D match, TRBD1 (6 bases). The CDR3 extends over 16 amino acids. Germline lookup yields CDR1 DFQATT and CDR2 SNEGSKA (reference sequence). Between the trimmed V and J ends, which lost 3 bases and 5 bases, there was a span of 22 bases. The DNA for the CDR3 is TGCAGTGCTAGTGCCCTCCTCTCCAGGGGTGAGACTGAAGCTTTCTTT. Residues: CSASALLSRGETEAFF.

This clonotype was detected a few times. The chain is built from TRBV5-1 and TRBJ1-2; possibly TRBD1 for D (5 bases). V was pared by 0 bases and J by 4 bases, with 10 bases between. The CDR3 runs 14 residues. Looked up from germline, CDR1 is SGHRS and CDR2 is YFSETQ. The CDR3 loop is CASSLGQNTYGYTF. The CDR3 region has the DNA TGCGCCAGCAGCTTGGGACAGAACACCTATGGCTACACCTTC.

J is TRBJ1-4 and V is TRBV7-2; a possible D gene is TRBD1 (5 bases). In germline, CDR1 is SGHTA, CDR2 FQGNSA. The V gene lost 3 bases and the J gene lost 7 bases, with 12 bases spanning the gap. The CDR3 consists of 14 residues. In DNA form, the CDR3 reads TGTGCCAGCAGCTTTTTGCAGGGCTTTGAAAAACTGTTTTTT. Its translation: CASSFLQGFEKLFF.

In its sample, this clonotype was seen a few times. The rearrangement joins TRBV12-3 or TRBV12-4 to TRBJ1-1; tentatively, D is TRBD1 (6 bases). Trimming took off 3 bases at V and 7 bases at J, with 12 bases between the two ends. CDR3 length: 13 residues. CDR3 DNA sequence: TGTGCCAGCAGTTTTGGGGGCTCGAATGAAGCTTTCTTT. It translates to CASSFGGSNEAFF.

This clonotype was observed a handful of times. The gene calls are TRBV11-2 and TRBJ2-4, with D possibly TRBD2 on 6 matching bases. The CDR3 contains 16 residues. Trimming left V 5 bases short and J 1 base short, with 15 bases between. Germline V gives CDR1 SGHAT, CDR2 FQNNGV. The CDR3 is CASSLGLFGAKNIQYF. The DNA for the CDR3 is TGTGCCAGCAGCCTAGGACTATTTGGGGCCAAAAACATTCAGTACTTC. The full variable domain, its missing parts supplied by reference TRBV11-2 and TRBJ2-4, is EAGVAQSPRYKIIEKRQSVAFWCNPISGHATLYWYQQILGQGPKLLIQFQNNGVVDDSQLPKDRFSAERLKGVDSTLKIQPAKLEDSAVYLCASSLGLFGAKNIQYFGAGTRLSVL.

The chain is built from TRBV5-1 and TRBJ2-1; TRBD2 matches at 11 bases. The CDR3 runs to 16 residues. Germline V gene lookup returns CDR1 SGHRS and CDR2 YFSETQ. The trim removed 4 bases at V and 12 bases at J, leaving 15 bases unmatched. CDR3 residues: CASSPDAGLAVNRQFF. The CDR3, as DNA: TGCGCCAGCAGCCCTGATGCGGGACTAGCGGTCAACCGGCAGTTCTTC.

This clonotype was counted at least ten times. The junction does not match germline at one end; this may be a read error. J is TRBJ2-1 and V is TRBV12-3 or TRBV12-4; D possibly corresponds to TRBD1 (6 bases). The CDR3 is 11 residues long. CDR3 sequence reads: CASSLSWDKHF. The DNA for the CDR3 is TGTGCCAGCAGTTTATCGTGGGACAAACACTTC.

V is TRBV6-1 and J is TRBJ2-1; 8 nucleotides align to TRBD2. The CDR3 runs to 15 residues. Trimming cost V 7 bases and J 5 bases; bases outside gene matches: 10. Germline loops: CDR1 MNHNS, CDR2 SASEGT. CDR3 protein: CASTPGGPSNNEQFF. Written as DNA, the CDR3 is TGTGCCAGCACTCCGGGGGGGCCAAGTAACAATGAGCAGTTCTTC.

The V and J genes are TRBV6-1 and TRBJ2-7; TRBD1 is a possible D gene (6 bases). CDR3 length: 14 amino acids. The V and J ends lost 8 bases and 0 bases respectively, with 14 bases between them. CDR1 is MNHNS, CDR2 SASEGT, per germline. CDR3 sequence reads: CASVGQRISYEQYF. The CDR3 bases are TGTGCCAGCGTGGGACAACGAATCTCCTACGAGCAGTACTTC.

The chain links TRBV6-1 to TRBJ2-1, with 11 positions matching TRBD2. J gave up 7 bases and V 6 bases, and 8 bases lay outside the gene matches. Germline lookup yields CDR1 MNHNS and CDR2 SASEGT. The CDR3 consists of 15 residues. The DNA of the CDR3 is TGTGCCAGCAGGGGTACTAGCGGGAGTCTTAATGAGCAGTTCTTC. This gives the protein CASRGTSGSLNEQFF.

This clonotype was seen more than once but under ten times. The chain links TRBV20-1 to TRBJ1-2; TRBD1 matches at 7 bases. CDR1 and CDR2 from the germline V gene are DFQATT and SNEGSKA (reference sequence). The length of the CDR3 is 14 residues. Trimming cost V 0 bases and J 8 bases; bases outside gene matches: 9. CDR3 loop: CSARDQAGGRGYTF. The CDR3 DNA is TGCAGTGCTAGAGATCAGGCAGGGGGTCGGGGCTACACCTTC.

This clonotype was seen a few times. The chain joins TRBV20-1 to TRBJ2-7; 9 positions match TRBD2. CDR3 length equals 15 residues. V was clipped by 0 bases and J by 3 bases; unmatched bases: 6. Germline V gene sequence: CDR1 DFQATT, CDR2 SNEGSKA (reference sequence). The CDR3 sequence is CSARDISGSSYEQYF. Here the CDR3 DNA reads TGCAGTGCTAGAGATATTAGCGGGAGTAGCTACGAGCAGTACTTC.

This clonotype was counted only a few times. This chain links TRBV29-1 with TRBJ1-2; D unclear. The germline V gene has CDR1 SQVTM and CDR2 ANQGSEA. Trimming took 3 bases from V and 2 from J, leaving 7 bases between them. CDR3 length: 12 residues. The CDR3 nucleotides are TGCAGCGTTGACGGCCTCAACTATGGCTACACCTTC. It specifies CSVDGLNYGYTF.

For this clonotype: One base away lies a much larger clone, so this may be a sequencing read error. This rearrangement joins TRBV11-2 to TRBJ1-3; D gene ambiguous. The germline CDR1 and CDR2 sequences are SGHAT and FQNNGV. V was cut by 4 bases and J by 3 bases, with 7 bases left in between. This CDR3 contains 13 residues. CDR3 sequence: CASSSGIGNTIYF. CDR3 DNA: TGTGCCAGCAGCTCCGGGATTGGAAACACCATATATTTT. The entire variable domain, with the rest obtained from reference TRBV11-2 and TRBJ1-3, is as follows: EAGVAQSPRYKIIEKRQSVAFWCNPISGHATLYWYQQILGQGPKLLIQFQNNGVVDDSQLPKDRFSAERLKGVDSTLKIQPAKLEDSAVYLCASSSGIGNTIYFGEGSWLTVV.

The table lists this clonotype with a few counts. V and J are TRBV29-1 and TRBJ2-3; 9 bases map to TRBD2. V shed 4 bases and J 1 base; nucleotides not matched to a gene: 0. Looked up from germline, CDR1 is SQVTM and CDR2 is ANQGSEA. The CDR3 is 13 residues long. The CDR3 DNA reads TGCAGCGTTGTAGCGGGAGGCACAGATACGCAGTATTTT. The encoded protein is CSVVAGGTDTQYF.

This clonotype was observed many times. The rearrangement uses TRBV11-2 and TRBJ2-4; 9 bases fit TRBD1. V trimming: 1 base; J trimming: 4 bases; junction bases outside the gene matches: 11. CDR1 SGHAT and CDR2 FQNNGV come from the germline V gene. This CDR3 comprises 18 residues. CDR3 amino acids: CASSLVVAGQGRKNIQYF. The CDR3, as DNA: TGTGCCAGCAGCTTAGTGGTGGCGGGACAGGGTAGGAAAAACATTCAGTACTTC.

Only a few counts were recorded for this clonotype. The rearrangement joins TRBV20-1 to TRBJ2-2; D possibly uses TRBD1 or TRBD2 (6 bases each). Trimming took off 2 bases at V and 8 bases at J, with 15 bases between the two ends. The CDR3 consists of 14 residues. Germline-derived CDR1 and CDR2 are DFQATT and SNEGSKA (reference sequence). The CDR3 DNA follows: TGCAGTGCTAGATTAGGGGGGTCCGGTGGGGAGCTGTTTTTT. Encoded protein: CSARLGGSGGELFF.

The rearrangement uses TRBV20-1 and TRBJ2-7, with 12 nucleotides matching TRBD2. This CDR3 contains 17 residues. After removal of 4 bases from V and 6 bases from J, the junction contained 16 bases not matched to a gene. The germline V gene has CDR1 DFQATT and CDR2 SNEGSKA (reference sequence). The CDR3 coding sequence is TGCAGTGCTAACCATGACAAGCTAGCGGGGGGGCCCAGCGAGCAGTACTTC. This translates into CSANHDKLAGGPSEQYF.

V usage is TRBV27 and J usage is TRBJ2-3; no reliable D call. The germline V gene encodes CDR1 MNHEY and CDR2 SMNVEV (reference sequence). The V end lost 3 bases, the J end lost 3 bases, and 7 bases lay between the germline ends. The CDR3 loop spans 13 amino acids. The CDR3 spells CASSFSQTDTQYF. CDR3 nucleotides: TGTGCCAGCAGTTTCTCTCAGACAGATACGCAGTATTTT.

Written as DNA, the CDR3 is TGTGCCAGCAGTTTGCATAATTCCTACGAGCAGTACTTC. This encodes CASSLHNSYEQYF. This chain links TRBV28 with TRBJ2-7; no reliable D call. Per germline, CDR1 MDHEN and CDR2 SYDVKM. The CDR3 spans 13 residues. Trimming pared 3 bases from V and 1 base from J, leaving 7 bases between.

This clonotype was seen a handful of times. The V and J genes are TRBV20-1 and TRBJ1-1; D uncertain. Germline V gene data show CDR1 as DFQATT and CDR2 as SNEGSKA (reference sequence). There are 15 residues in the CDR3. Trimming removed 0 bases from V and 6 bases from J, with 17 bases in between. In nucleotides, the CDR3 is TGCAGTGCTAGAGATTACGTGATCGGGAGGGCTGAAGCTTTCTTT. It translates to CSARDYVIGRAEAFF.

This clonotype was observed a few times. The chain has TRBV25-1 and TRBJ2-2; TRBD1 might be the D (6 bases). Looked up from germline, CDR1 is MGHDK and CDR2 is SYGVNS. This CDR3 spans 15 amino acids. V was cut by 6 bases and J by 0 bases, with 11 bases left in between. CDR3 coding DNA: TGTGCCAGCAGGAGGGACAACACGAACACCGGGGAGCTGTTTTTT. It specifies CASRRDNTNTGELFF. Full variable domain (remainder filled in from reference TRBV25-1 and TRBJ2-2): EADIYQTPRYLVIGTGKKITLECSQTMGHDKMYWYQQDPGMELHLIHYSYGVNSTEKGDLSSESTVSRIRTEHFPLTLESARPSHTSQYLCASRRDNTNTGELFFGEGSRLTVL.

Only a few counts were recorded for this clonotype. The rearrangement uses TRBV6-2 or TRBV6-3 and TRBJ2-5; possible D gene TRBD2, 7 bases. V dropped 7 bases and J dropped 1 base, with 16 bases sitting between them. There are 15 residues in the CDR3. Per germline, CDR1 MNHEY and CDR2 SVGEGT. CDR3 loop: CASTPSGGFQETQYF. In DNA form, the CDR3 reads TGTGCCAGCACCCCCTCGGGGGGCTTCCAAGAGACCCAGTACTTC.

In its sample, this clonotype was seen a few times. This chain joins TRBV12-3 or TRBV12-4 and TRBJ2-7; tentative D call: TRBD1 (7 bases). Trimming left V 8 bases short and J 6 bases short, with 20 bases between. This CDR3 has 14 amino acids. CDR3 protein: CASPARTGGVEQYF. Here the CDR3 DNA reads TGTGCCAGCCCCGCCAGGACAGGAGGGGTCGAGCAGTACTTC.

This clonotype was found a few times. This chain links TRBV15 with TRBJ2-2, with a weak D call TRBD1 (6 bases). The CDR3 consists of 15 residues. V gave up 4 bases and J gave up 1 base, with 10 bases separating them. Looked up from germline, CDR1 is LNHNV and CDR2 is YYDKDF (reference sequence). The CDR3 nucleotides read TGTGCCACCAGCACAAAGACAGGGAACACCGGGGAGCTGTTTTTT. It encodes CATSTKTGNTGELFF.

This clonotype was counted only a few times. The gene calls are TRBV10-3 and TRBJ1-1; no firm D call. Germline V gives CDR1 ENHRY, CDR2 SYGVKD. Trimming cost V 4 bases and J 0 bases, with 12 bases left between them. The CDR3 is 15 residues long. The CDR3 reads CAISALGEMNTEAFF. The DNA of the CDR3 is TGTGCCATCAGTGCTTTGGGAGAAATGAACACTGAAGCTTTCTTT.